The present T cell receptor (beta chain) was sequenced within a study of shared clonotypes between healthy human individuals. Study findings and constraints: Of the naive CD4 clonotypes, roughly 5.2% were shared across several donors. Generation probabilities were higher for clonotypes shared across all four sorted-subset donors than for unshared ones. The sole specimen, blood, was sampled, and tissue repertoires likely differ.

Notes on this clone: Its antigen remains unknown.

Selected positively for CCR7 and CD45RO-negative, naive CD8 cells excluded terminally differentiated effector memory CD45RA+ cells. At deep level, the assay was performed. Clones were sequenced by immunoSEQ multiplex PCR, and TCRdb holds only the in-frame ones, with some missing. The top ten clones hold approximately 1.2% of a sample with some 2.1 million clones, approximately 94% of them seen once. Germline V gene data show CDR1 as MNHNY and CDR2 as SVGAGI (reference sequence). The CDR3 loop spans 14 amino acids. V gave up 6 bases and J gave up 2 bases, with 13 bases separating them. V usage is TRBV6-6 and J usage is TRBJ1-1, with a possible D match to TRBD1 (6 bases). The source is a man younger than 35 in good health. Sequencing was carried out using naive CD8+ T cells sorted from blood. In nucleotides, the CDR3 is TGTGCCAGCAGCCCTGGACAGACAAACACTGAAGCTTTCTTT. Amino acids: CASSPGQTNTEAFF.